This TCR beta chain appears in the sequencing data of a study of low-dose radiotherapy and immunotherapy resistance in tumors. The wider study: Each patient was administered nivolumab intravenously at 240 mg, which was a flat dose, every two weeks, along with intravenous ipilimumab at 1 mg/kg every six weeks.

This CDR3 spans 17 amino acids. Germline values: CDR1 MNHEY, CDR2 SVGEGT. J was trimmed by 4 bases and V by 6 bases; bases with no gene match: 8. Stated time point: after trial treatment. Specified treatment: LDRT plus nivolumab, ipilimumab, low-dose cyclophosphamide and aspirin (RACIN trial). Donors received a regimen that comprised nivolumab, ipilimumab, aspirin, low-dose cyclophosphamide and low-dose radiotherapy. This clonotype was found many times. TRAV- and TRBV-specific primers, spanning alpha and beta chains, primed first-strand cDNA. TCR amplification ran 15 to 25 PCR cycles using constant-region and V-primer adapter primers. TCRdb analysed the reads with MiXCR anew, one entry per CDR3 protein. This sample yields 100,000 or so distinct CDR3 sequences, of which 20% are seen a single time; approximately 4% belongs to the top ten.

The rearrangement uses TRBV6-2 or TRBV6-3 and TRBJ2-1; 14 bases map to TRBD2. The material sequenced was PBMCs, taken after low-dose radiotherapy plus immunotherapy. The sequence derives from a male donor with prostate cancer. The CDR3 protein is CASRAGTSGSRYNEQFF. The CDR3 bases are TGTGCCAGCAGGGCCGGGACTAGCGGGAGTAGGTACAATGAGCAGTTCTTC.